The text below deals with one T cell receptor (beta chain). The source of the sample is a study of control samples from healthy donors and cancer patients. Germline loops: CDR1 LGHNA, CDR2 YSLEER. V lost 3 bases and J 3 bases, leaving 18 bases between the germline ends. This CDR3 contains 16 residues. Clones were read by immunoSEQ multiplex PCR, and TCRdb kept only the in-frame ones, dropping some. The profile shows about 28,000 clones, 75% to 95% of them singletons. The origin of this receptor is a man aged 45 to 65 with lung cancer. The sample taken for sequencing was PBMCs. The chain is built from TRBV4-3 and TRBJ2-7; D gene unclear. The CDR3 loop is CASSHSAWGSGYEQYF. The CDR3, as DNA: TGCGCCAGCAGCCACTCAGCGTGGGGTTCAGGCTACGAGCAGTACTTC.